This TCR beta chain was sequenced for a study of cytomegalovirus exposure and HLA in healthy donors. Study-wide results and caveats: A later analysis by the authors found several of the most significant clusters apparently linked to common viral pathogens. When a later analysis was performed, an Asian-associated ancestry cluster reportedly had fewer N-insertions than the roughly 730-donor mean.

Trimming removed 7 bases from V and 4 bases from J; junction bases left unmatched: 9. The CDR3 consists of 15 residues. Germline loops: CDR1 WSHSY, CDR2 SAAADI. Amplification used 60 Vbeta primers and 13 Jbeta primers. Sequencing used immunoSEQ multiplex PCR; TCRdb keeps in-frame clones, though not all of them. The sample contains about 130,000 clones, around 77% of which appear only once. This clone is a singleton in its sample. The target antigen is unknown. V usage is TRBV10-2 and J usage is TRBJ2-1; 8 bases align to TRBD1. This sequence originates from a woman in her sixties or seventies in good health and CMV-seronegative. Material: PBMCs. In nucleotides, the CDR3 is TGCGCCAGCAAAAAAGGACAGGGCCCATACAATGAGCAGTTCTTC. Its translation: CASKKGQGPYNEQFF.